This is a list of T cell receptor beta chains from one sample in a study of regulatory T cells in long-lasting Graves disease. TCRdb re-derived calls from the multiplex PCR reads in MiXCR, one entry per CDR3 protein. The data show about 290,000 distinct CDR3 sequences, with 20% to 25% seen just once and roughly three fifths held by the top ten. Here the sequenced sample was peripheral blood mononuclear cells (PBMCs), taken when the disease was refractory, from a patient treated with antithyroid drugs. These receptors were taken from a female donor with Graves disease. Both conserved end residues are part of each CDR3. D genes are given only for firm matches. Not all rows give a size; the values are once, few, many and, for expanded clones, a class.

clone_size: .; d_call: TRBD1; j_call: TRBJ2-2; v_call: TRBV20-1; cdr3_nt: TGCAGTGCTAGATCCGGGACAGGGCCACTCACCGGGGAGCTGTTTTTT; cdr3_aa: CSARSGTGPLTGELFF
clone_size: many; d_call: .; j_call: TRBJ2-7; v_call: TRBV6-2/TRBV6-3; cdr3_nt: TGTGCCAGCAGTTACATCGGGGCTGGCCGATACGAGCAGTACTTC; cdr3_aa: CASSYIGAGRYEQYF
clone_size: .; d_call: .; j_call: TRBJ2-3; v_call: TRBV5-4; cdr3_nt: TGTGCCAGCAGCGTAGACAGCACAGATACGCAGTATTTT; cdr3_aa: CASSVDSTDTQYF
clone_size: many; d_call: .; j_call: TRBJ2-5; v_call: TRBV12-3/TRBV12-4; cdr3_nt: TGTGCCAGCAGTTTTCGTGTCGGGAGCAGTCAAGAGACCCAGTACTTC; cdr3_aa: CASSFRVGSSQETQYF
clone_size: many; d_call: TRBD1; j_call: TRBJ1-5; v_call: TRBV20-1; cdr3_nt: TGCAGTGCTCAGACAGGGGGCAATCAGCCCCAGCATTTT; cdr3_aa: CSAQTGGNQPQHF
clone_size: many; d_call: .; j_call: TRBJ1-2; v_call: TRBV28; cdr3_nt: TGTGCCAGCACTCTATCGGTAGCCTGGAGAGGCTACACCTTC; cdr3_aa: CASTLSVAWRGYTF
clone_size: .; d_call: .; j_call: TRBJ2-7; v_call: TRBV28; cdr3_nt: TGTGCCAGCACTCCCGGGACTCGCGAGCAGTACTTC; cdr3_aa: CASTPGTREQYF
clone_size: many; d_call: .; j_call: TRBJ2-5; v_call: TRBV2; cdr3_nt: TGTGCCAGCAGTATCCCTTATGGAGTAGCGGAAGAGACCCAGTACTTC; cdr3_aa: CASSIPYGVAEETQYF
clone_size: .; d_call: TRBD1; j_call: TRBJ1-1; v_call: TRBV6-1; cdr3_nt: TGTGCCAGCAGTATGGGACAGGACGGCACTGAAGCTTTCTTT; cdr3_aa: CASSMGQDGTEAFF
clone_size: many; d_call: .; j_call: TRBJ1-1; v_call: TRBV7-2; cdr3_nt: TGTGCCAGCAGCTTAGCAAGACAGCGGATAACTGAAGCTTTCTTT; cdr3_aa: CASSLARQRITEAFF
clone_size: many; d_call: TRBD1; j_call: TRBJ1-3; v_call: TRBV7-8; cdr3_nt: TGTGCCAGCAGCTTCCGACAGGGAAGCTCTGGAAACACCATATATTTT; cdr3_aa: CASSFRQGSSGNTIYF
clone_size: many; d_call: TRBD2; j_call: TRBJ2-2; v_call: TRBV6-5; cdr3_nt: TGTGCCAGCAGTTACGGAGGGACTAGCGGGAGTGTTGGGGAGCTGTTTTTT; cdr3_aa: CASSYGGTSGSVGELFF